This TCR beta chain originates from a study of T cell changes during pregnancy in multiple sclerosis. Sequencing used immunoSEQ multiplex PCR; TCRdb keeps in-frame clones, though not all of them. The table lists 50,000 to 70,000 clones, roughly 92% of them singletons. The germline CDR1 and CDR2 sequences are SGDLS and YYNGEE. The ends lost 1 base at V and 8 bases at J; junction bases unmatched: 10. This CDR3 has 17 residues. The clonotype comes from a female donor with multiple sclerosis, enrolled in a pregnancy study. Material: peripheral blood, obtained in the second trimester of pregnancy. The chain combines TRBV9 with TRBJ2-1; TRBD2 agrees at 12 bases. The CDR3 loop reads CASSVFDSASGRDEQFF. The CDR3 DNA follows: TGTGCCAGCAGCGTATTCGACTCGGCTAGCGGGAGGGATGAGCAGTTCTTC.